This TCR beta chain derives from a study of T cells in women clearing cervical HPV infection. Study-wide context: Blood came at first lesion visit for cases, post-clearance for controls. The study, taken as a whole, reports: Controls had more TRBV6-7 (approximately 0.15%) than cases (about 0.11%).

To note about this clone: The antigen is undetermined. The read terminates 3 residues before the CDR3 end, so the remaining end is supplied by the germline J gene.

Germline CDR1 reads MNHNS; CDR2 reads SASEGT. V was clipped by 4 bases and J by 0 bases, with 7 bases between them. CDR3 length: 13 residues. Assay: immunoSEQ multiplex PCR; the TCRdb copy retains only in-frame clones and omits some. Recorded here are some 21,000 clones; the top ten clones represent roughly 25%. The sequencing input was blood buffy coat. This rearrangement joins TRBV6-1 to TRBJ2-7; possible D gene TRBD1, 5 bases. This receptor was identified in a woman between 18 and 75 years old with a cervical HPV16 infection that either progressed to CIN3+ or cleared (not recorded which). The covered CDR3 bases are TGTGCCAGCAGTGTGCAGGGCTCCTACGAG. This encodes CASSVQGSYE. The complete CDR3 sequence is CASSVQGSYEQYF.